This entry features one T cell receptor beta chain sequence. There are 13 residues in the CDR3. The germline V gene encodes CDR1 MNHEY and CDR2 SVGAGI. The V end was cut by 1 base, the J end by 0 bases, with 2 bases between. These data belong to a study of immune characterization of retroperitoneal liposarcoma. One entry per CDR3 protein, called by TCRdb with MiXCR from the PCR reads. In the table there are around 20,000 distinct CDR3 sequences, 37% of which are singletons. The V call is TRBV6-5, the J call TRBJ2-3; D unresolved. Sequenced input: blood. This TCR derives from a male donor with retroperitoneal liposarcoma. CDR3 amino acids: CASSYLSTDTQYF. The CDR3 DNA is TGTGCCAGCAGTTACTTAAGCACAGATACGCAGTATTTT.